Presented here are 16 T cell receptor beta chains from one specimen sequenced in a study of cytomegalovirus exposure and HLA in healthy donors (dated by TCRdb to 2015 to 2018). Libraries were prepared through the immunoSEQ multiplex PCR assay. A mixture of 60 forward primers for TCR Vbeta segments and 13 reverse primers for TCR Jbeta segments was used in the multiplex PCR. This immuneACCESS table, as held by TCRdb, lists in-frame sequences with V and J called but not all clones. Of the missing ones, under half trace to an unresolved V gene in checked studies; the others have no known cause. The sample table contains 150,000 to 200,000 clones; only one count was recorded for about 84% of them. In total, the top ten clones hold roughly an eighth of the sample. Sequencing used PBMCs. These TCRs come from a woman aged 25 to 45 in good health and CMV-seropositive.

J is TRBJ2-7 and V is TRBV7-9; D call uncertain. The V gene's germline CDR1 is SEHNR and CDR2 FQNEAQ (reference sequence). Trimming stripped 0 bases from V and 0 bases from J, with 6 bases between. The CDR3 length is 14 residues. The CDR3 sequence: CASSLAASSYEQYF. As DNA, the CDR3 is TGTGCCAGCAGCTTAGCCGCTAGCTCCTACGAGCAGTACTTC.

The chain uses TRBV2 and TRBJ2-7; TRBD2 matches at 8 bases. The CDR3 runs to 12 residues. After removal of 5 bases from V and 5 bases from J, the junction contained 2 bases not matched to a gene. CDR1 SNHLY and CDR2 FYNNEI come from the germline V gene. The CDR3 region has the DNA TGTGCCAGCAGTTTACTAGCGGACGAGCAGTACTTC. Translated: CASSLLADEQYF.

The CDR3 coding sequence is TGTGCCAGCAGCCCGGTAGGGACAGCGCTCTATGGCTACACCTTC. Its translation is CASSPVGTALYGYTF. V usage is TRBV5-6 and J usage is TRBJ1-2; TRBD1 aligns across 7 bases. V gave up 4 bases and J gave up 4 bases; unmatched junction bases: 10. Looked up from germline, CDR1 is SGHDT and CDR2 is YYEEEE. CDR3 length equals 15 residues.

The chain recombines TRBV28 with TRBJ2-7; unclear D gene. The CDR3 consists of 12 residues. The ends were cut back, 3 bases at V and 4 bases at J, with 7 bases in the middle. Germline assignment: CDR1 MDHEN and CDR2 SYDVKM. CDR3 amino acids: CASSLEPYEQYF. CDR3 nucleotide sequence: TGTGCCAGCAGTTTGGAGCCTTACGAGCAGTACTTC.

This chain links TRBV9 with TRBJ1-3; weak D call: TRBD1 (6 bases). The CDR3 spans 16 residues. V was cut by 0 bases and J by 8 bases, with 18 bases left in between. CDR1 and CDR2 from the germline V gene are SGDLS and YYNGEE. The CDR3 DNA reads TGTGCCAGCAGCGTAGGAGTCACGCCGACAGGTCACACCATATATTTT. This codes for CASSVGVTPTGHTIYF.

The chain joins TRBV28 to TRBJ2-3; 13 nucleotides agree with TRBD2. The germline V gene encodes CDR1 MDHEN and CDR2 SYDVKM. Trimming at V came to 4 bases and at J to 3 bases, leaving 1 base not matched to a gene. CDR3 length equals 15 residues. The CDR3 is CASSSLAGGTDTQYF. As DNA, the CDR3 is TGTGCCAGCAGTTCACTAGCGGGAGGGACAGATACGCAGTATTTT.

The V and J genes are TRBV30 and TRBJ2-3; D is perhaps TRBD2 (6 bases). The CDR3 totals 15 residues. Looked up from germline, CDR1 is GTSNPN and CDR2 is SVGIG (reference sequence). V shed 0 bases and J shed 1 base, with 11 bases lying between them. The CDR3 region has the DNA TGTGCCTGGAGTGTACGGAGGGAGGGCACAGATACGCAGTATTTT. Protein product: CAWSVRREGTDTQYF.

The J gene is TRBJ2-5, the V gene TRBV28; TRBD2 matches 7 bases. Germline values: CDR1 MDHEN, CDR2 SYDVKM. CDR3 length: 13 amino acids. V lost 9 bases to trimming and J lost 5 bases; unmatched junction nucleotides: 9. The chain's CDR3 is CASQGGEEETQYF. In DNA form, the CDR3 reads TGTGCCAGTCAGGGAGGGGAGGAGGAGACCCAGTACTTC.

The rearrangement links TRBV7-9 to TRBJ1-4; no clear D gene. Trimming pared 5 bases from V and 8 bases from J, leaving 12 bases between. Germline CDR1 SEHNR, CDR2 FQNEAQ (reference sequence). The CDR3 is 13 residues long. The CDR3 coding sequence is TGTGCCAGCAGCCCCCTTGGGAGGGAAAAACTGTTTTTT. Translating it yields CASSPLGREKLFF.

The V and J genes are TRBV7-3 and TRBJ2-3, with 7 positions matching TRBD1. J gave up 5 bases and V 5 bases, and 7 bases lay outside the gene matches. The CDR3 runs 14 residues. CDR1 and CDR2 (germline): SGHTA, FQGTGA. Here the CDR3 DNA reads TGTGCCAGCAGCGGGCAGGGGGACAAAGATACGCAGTATTTT. This sequence encodes CASSGQGDKDTQYF.

The chain combines TRBV6-5 with TRBJ2-5; a possible D gene is TRBD2 (6 bases). The CDR3 consists of 14 residues. CDR1 and CDR2 from the germline V gene are MNHEY and SVGAGI. V gave up 6 bases and J gave up 11 bases, with 22 bases separating them. CDR3 DNA sequence: TGTGCCAGCAGCAGGGTCTCCCCCTCGGGGGAGCAGTACTTC. Translating it yields CASSRVSPSGEQYF.

This clone has more than one count but fewer than ten. The V gene is TRBV6-5, the J gene TRBJ1-2, with TRBD1 matching 9 bases. Trimming at V came to 5 bases and at J to 4 bases, leaving 2 bases not matched to a gene. This CDR3 region has 13 residues. CDR1 and CDR2 from the germline V gene are MNHEY and SVGAGI. CDR3 DNA sequence: TGTGCCAGCAGTCAGACAGGGGGCTATGGCTACACCTTC. Residues: CASSQTGGYGYTF.

The chain uses TRBV6-4 and TRBJ2-1, with TRBD1 matching 7 bases. Trimming took 2 bases from V and 2 from J; bases not matched to a gene: 0. Germline values: CDR1 MRHNA, CDR2 SNTAGT. This CDR3 has 14 amino acids. The CDR3 here is CASSDQGAYNEQFF. The CDR3 DNA follows: TGTGCCAGCAGTGACCAGGGGGCCTACAATGAGCAGTTCTTC.

This chain uses TRBV5-4 with TRBJ2-3, with D unclear. CDR3 length equals 14 residues. V lost 0 bases and J lost 4, with 9 bases in between. Germline CDR1 is SGHNT and CDR2 is YYREEE (reference sequence). The CDR3 DNA follows: TGTGCCAGCAGCTTGGATCCTAGATCAGATACGCAGTATTTT. Residues: CASSLDPRSDTQYF.

The chain is built from TRBV11-2 and TRBJ2-3; 7 bases are a match to TRBD2. The V segment lost 5 bases and the J segment 6 bases; nucleotides outside the gene matches: 8. Germline lookup yields CDR1 SGHAT and CDR2 FQNNGV. The CDR3 spans 14 residues. CDR3 residues: CASSVGTTQDTQYF. In DNA, the CDR3 is TGTGCCAGCAGCGTAGGGACTACTCAGGATACGCAGTATTTT.

The chain employs TRBV6-4 and TRBJ2-3; 8 bases agree with TRBD2. J gave up 4 bases and V 8 bases, and 11 bases lay outside the gene matches. This CDR3 has 15 residues. CDR1 is MRHNA, CDR2 SNTAGT, per germline. In DNA, the CDR3 is TGTGCCAGCGCCCTGGCAGCGGGAGAGGCAGATACGCAGTATTTT. Translated, it gives CASALAAGEADTQYF.